The TCR beta chain described here comes from a study of regulatory T cells in long-lasting Graves disease. The CDR3 covers 15 residues. CDR1 DFQATT and CDR2 SNEGSKA come from the germline V gene (reference sequence). Trimming took 3 bases from V and 4 from J; bases not matched to a gene: 7. Documented time point: newly diagnosed GD, antithyroid drugs for less than 3 months. There was RNA extracted from PBMCs, and the TCR library was made from it. Investigators prepared the TCR beta libraries by applying iRepertoire HTBI primers and Arm-PCR of CDR3 regions. TCRdb re-called the multiplex PCR reads with MiXCR, one entry per CDR3 protein. The table lists roughly 360,000 distinct CDR3 sequences, about 11% of them singletons, with approximately 20% in the top ten. This same sample was also taken into another study, of T cells in Graves' hyperthyroidism and ophthalmopathy.

The sequences come from peripheral blood mononuclear cells (PBMCs), collected at new diagnosis, from a patient treated with antithyroid drugs. This TCR was sampled from a woman younger than 30 with Graves disease. The genes are TRBV20-1 and TRBJ1-2; 11 bases match TRBD1. The CDR3 is CSARLGTGGGYGYTF. The CDR3 DNA reads TGCAGTGCTAGGCTCGGGACAGGGGGAGGCTATGGCTACACCTTC.